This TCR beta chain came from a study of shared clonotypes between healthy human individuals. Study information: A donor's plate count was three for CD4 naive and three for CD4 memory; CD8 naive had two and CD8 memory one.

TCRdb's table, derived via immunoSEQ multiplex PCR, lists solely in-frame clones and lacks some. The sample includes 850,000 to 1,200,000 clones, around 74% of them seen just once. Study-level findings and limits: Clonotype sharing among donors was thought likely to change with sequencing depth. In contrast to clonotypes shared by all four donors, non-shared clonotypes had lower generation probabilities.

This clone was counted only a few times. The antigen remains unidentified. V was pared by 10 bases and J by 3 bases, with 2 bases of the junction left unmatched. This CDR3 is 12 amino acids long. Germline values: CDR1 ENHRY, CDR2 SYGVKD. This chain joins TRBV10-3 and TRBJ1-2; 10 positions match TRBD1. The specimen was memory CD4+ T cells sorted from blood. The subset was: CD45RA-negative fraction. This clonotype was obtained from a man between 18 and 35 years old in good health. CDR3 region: CATGTGDYGYTF. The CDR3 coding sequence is TGTGCCACCGGGACAGGGGACTATGGCTACACCTTC.